The 22 T cell receptor beta chains below come from one sample, sequenced in a study of CD8 T cells in Susac syndrome. It was with random hexamers that about 0.45 to 1 ug RNA was reverse transcribed. One entry per CDR3 protein results from TCRdb running MiXCR on the immunoSEQ multiplex PCR reads. Of tens of thousands of distinct CDR3 sequences in the sample, 85% to 95% are singletons; the top ten hold approximately 0.3%. The sequenced sample consisted of CD8+ T cells from PBMCs. These receptors originate from a human donor in good health.

CDR3 protein: CASSLGQVRGEQFF. In DNA form, the CDR3 reads TGTGCCAGCAGCTTGGGACAGGTTAGAGGTGAGCAGTTCTTC. The chain combines TRBV13 with TRBJ2-1; 8 nucleotides align to TRBD1. V shed 3 bases, J shed 9 bases, and the junction held 7 bases outside the gene matches. This CDR3 has 14 residues. Looked up from germline, CDR1 is PRHDT and CDR2 is FYEKMQ (reference sequence).

This chain uses TRBV12-3 or TRBV12-4 with TRBJ2-5; D is unclear. This CDR3 has 13 amino acids. Trimming took 5 bases from V and 0 from J, leaving 7 bases between them. Here the CDR3 DNA reads TGTGCCAGCAGTCGCCCGTACCAAGAGACCCAGTACTTC. Translated, it gives CASSRPYQETQYF.

The chain employs TRBV29-1 and TRBJ2-1; 7 positions match TRBD2. CDR1 is SQVTM and CDR2 is ANQGSEA in the germline V gene. Trimming cost V 4 bases and J 5 bases; bases outside gene matches: 11. This CDR3 has 15 residues. CDR3 residues: CSVVGPGGSHNEQFF. The CDR3 DNA sequence: TGCAGCGTTGTAGGCCCCGGGGGGTCCCACAATGAGCAGTTCTTC.

J is TRBJ2-1 and V is TRBV11-2, with 8 bases matching TRBD2. Trimming removed 5 bases from V and 2 bases from J; junction bases left unmatched: 11. The CDR3 length is 17 residues. Germline V gene lookup returns CDR1 SGHAT and CDR2 FQNNGV. The CDR3 sequence: CASSTTSGGLTYNEQFF. In nucleotides, the CDR3 is TGTGCCAGCAGCACCACATCGGGGGGGCTGACCTACAATGAGCAGTTCTTC.

J is TRBJ1-1 and V is TRBV21-1; TRBD1, the table's D call, was not compared with the DNA. TRBV21-1 is a pseudogene. The CDR3 has 14 amino acids. The CDR3 region is CASAGQGADTEAFF. The CDR3 bases are TGTGCCAGCGCGGGACAGGGGGCGGACACTGAAGCTTTCTTT.

The V gene is TRBV9, the J gene TRBJ1-2, with D possibly being TRBD1 (5 bases). Trimming took off 0 bases at V and 3 bases at J, with 12 bases between the two ends. CDR1 SGDLS and CDR2 YYNGEE come from the germline V gene. The CDR3 contains 15 residues. CDR3 coding DNA: TGTGCCAGCAGCGTAGCTAGGGGAAGGGACTATGGCTACACCTTC. Residues: CASSVARGRDYGYTF.

The CDR3 coding sequence is TGTGCCAGCAGCCAAGAGGGGGGGACAGGGGCCGAAAAACTGTTTTTT. This sequence encodes CASSQEGGTGAEKLFF. This chain uses TRBV3-1 with TRBJ1-4; 10 bases fit TRBD1. The V gene's germline CDR1 is LGHDT and CDR2 YNNKEL (reference sequence). The V and J ends lost 0 bases and 8 bases, in that order; junction bases with no gene match: 6. There are 16 residues in the CDR3.

The rearrangement uses TRBV4-3 and TRBJ1-2, with D unclear. The CDR3 totals 18 residues. Trimming took off 1 base at V and 4 bases at J, with 22 bases between the two ends. CDR1 and CDR2 (germline): LGHNA, YSLEER. The CDR3 nucleotides are TGCGCCAGCAGCCAAGGACGGGGATTTGACTTCCACCCCTATGGCTACACCTTC. Translation gives CASSQGRGFDFHPYGYTF.

This clonotype was detected once. The genes are TRBV5-1 and TRBJ1-4; D might be TRBD1 (6 bases). Between the trimmed V and J ends, which lost 2 bases and 4 bases, there was a span of 15 bases. This CDR3 is 16 amino acids long. Germline values: CDR1 SGHRS, CDR2 YFSETQ. CDR3 DNA: TGCGCCAGCAGCTTACCGGAGGGGGTTAATAATGAAAAACTGTTTTTT. It specifies CASSLPEGVNNEKLFF.

This chain connects TRBV4-1 to TRBJ2-2; 8 bases agree with TRBD2. Germline loops: CDR1 MGHRA, CDR2 YSYEKL. The CDR3 length is 15 residues. The junction had 4 bases not matched to a gene; V was cut back by 1 base and J by 6 bases. The DNA of the CDR3 is TGCGCCAGCAGCCAAGGAACGGGGGGGGCCGGGGAGCTGTTTTTT. Translating gives CASSQGTGGAGELFF.

This rearrangement joins TRBV20-1 to TRBJ1-1; D uncertain. Trimming stripped 0 bases from V and 1 base from J, with 0 bases between. The CDR3 length is 11 residues. The germline CDR1 and CDR2 sequences are DFQATT and SNEGSKA (reference sequence). The CDR3 coding sequence is TGCAGTGCTAGAGAGAACACTGAAGCTTTCTTT. Encoded protein: CSARENTEAFF.

This clonotype was observed once. The chain combines TRBV20-1 with TRBJ1-1; D gene ambiguous. The CDR3 is made up of 14 amino acids. V lost 5 bases and J 3 bases, leaving 16 bases between the germline ends. CDR1 DFQATT and CDR2 SNEGSKA come from the germline V gene (reference sequence). CDR3 nucleotide sequence: TGCAGTGCTCGCCTAGGGATGAGCGACACTGAAGCTTTCTTT. It codes for CSARLGMSDTEAFF.

This chain uses TRBV27 with TRBJ2-7; no definite D call. V lost 6 bases and J 6 bases, leaving 15 bases between the germline ends. The CDR3 contains 13 residues. Germline CDR1 and CDR2: MNHEY and SMNVEV (reference sequence). The CDR3 nucleotides are TGTGCCAGCAGCCAGTCGTATTGGTCCGAGCAGTACTTC. This sequence encodes CASSQSYWSEQYF.

The chain recombines TRBV6-5 with TRBJ2-1; TRBD1 agrees at 9 bases. The germline gives CDR1 MNHEY, CDR2 SVGAGI. The CDR3 spans 15 residues. The J segment lost 7 bases and the V segment lost 4 bases, leaving 8 bases of the junction unmatched. The chain's CDR3 is CASSSKDRGGNEQFF. As DNA, the CDR3 is TGTGCCAGCAGTTCCAAGGACAGGGGTGGGAATGAGCAGTTCTTC.

V and J are TRBV7-8 and TRBJ2-1; either TRBD1 or TRBD2 may fit D (6 bases each). Trimming shortened V by 0 bases and J by 7 bases, and 13 bases separated the two germline ends. CDR1 and CDR2 from the germline V gene are SGHVS and FQNEAQ. This CDR3 comprises 15 residues. The CDR3 spells CASSLAEGGLNEQFF. The CDR3 bases are TGTGCCAGCAGCTTAGCGGAGGGGGGCTTAAATGAGCAGTTCTTC.

The J gene is TRBJ2-7, the V gene TRBV2; TRBD1 is a possible D gene (5 bases). V gave up 6 bases and J gave up 2 bases, with 8 bases separating them. The CDR3 sequence is 12 residues long. The V gene's germline CDR1 is SNHLY and CDR2 FYNNEI. The CDR3, as DNA: TGTGCCAGCAGGGACAACCCCTACGAGCAGTACTTC. It specifies CASRDNPYEQYF.

V usage is TRBV7-9 and J usage is TRBJ1-2, with 12 nucleotides matching TRBD1. The CDR3 has 14 amino acids. The V and J ends lost 9 bases and 8 bases, in that order; junction bases with no gene match: 10. Looked up from germline, CDR1 is SEHNR and CDR2 is FQNEAQ (reference sequence). CDR3 in amino acids: CASRDRGPIEGYTF. The CDR3 DNA sequence: TGTGCCAGTCGGGACAGGGGGCCCATTGAGGGCTACACCTTC.

The J gene is TRBJ2-1, the V gene TRBV29-1, with D unclear. CDR1 SQVTM and CDR2 ANQGSEA come from the germline V gene. V gave up 4 bases and J gave up 10 bases, with 14 bases separating them. This CDR3 contains 12 residues. The DNA of the CDR3 is TGCAGCGTTGCAGATGGAAAGTGGGAGCAGTTCTTC. Translated: CSVADGKWEQFF.

The CDR3 protein is CASSSGGTQPQHF. The CDR3 DNA is TGTGCCAGCAGTTCCGGGGGCACTCAGCCCCAGCATTTT. The rearrangement links TRBV28 to TRBJ1-5; TRBD1 might be the D (6 bases). Between the trimmed V and J ends, which lost 4 bases and 6 bases, there was a span of 10 bases. Germline V CDR1 and CDR2: MDHEN, SYDVKM. CDR3 length: 13 amino acids. The complete variable domain, with remaining parts taken from reference TRBV28 and TRBJ1-5, reads DVKVTQSSRYLVKRTGEKVFLECVQDMDHENMFWYRQDPGLGLRLIYFSYDVKMKEKGDIPEGYSVSREKKERFSLILESASTNQTSMYLCASSSGGTQPQHFGDGTRLSIL.

This chain joins TRBV4-3 and TRBJ2-3; 11 nucleotides align to TRBD2. This CDR3 is 16 amino acids long. Germline-derived CDR1 and CDR2 are LGHNA and YSLEER. The ends lost 4 bases at V and 4 bases at J; junction bases unmatched: 7. In DNA, the CDR3 is TGCGCCAGCAGCCGTAGTACTAGCGGGGGTGCAGATACGCAGTATTTT. This encodes CASSRSTSGGADTQYF.

The chain uses TRBV20-1 and TRBJ2-2; D is unresolved. The germline CDR1 and CDR2 sequences are DFQATT and SNEGSKA (reference sequence). V was pared by 0 bases and J by 7 bases, with 9 bases between. This CDR3 contains 13 residues. CDR3 residues: CSARDLDGGELFF. DNA of the CDR3: TGCAGTGCTAGAGATCTCGATGGCGGGGAGCTGTTTTTT.

The chain joins TRBV10-2 to TRBJ2-7; D is unclear. Trimming took off 7 bases at V and 3 bases at J, with 13 bases between the two ends. Germline V gives CDR1 WSHSY, CDR2 SAAADI. This CDR3 spans 13 amino acids. The CDR3 region has the DNA TGCGCCAGCACGCCGACAATCAGCTACGAGCAGTACTTC. This encodes CASTPTISYEQYF.